This T cell receptor beta chain comes out of a study of cytomegalovirus exposure and HLA in healthy donors. Broader study findings: Across HLA loci, a later analysis found differing TCR association rates, with DRB1 most and HLA-C fewest.

With regard to this clone: What it binds is unknown.

The CDR3 has 16 residues. Trimming cost V 0 bases and J 4 bases; bases outside gene matches: 8. Germline CDR1 and CDR2: SGDLS and YYNGEE. The PCR used 60 Vbeta and 13 Jbeta primers. How the authors handled the data: In a later analysis, the count reached about 82 million unique TCR beta chains, with about 9.9 million shared. TCRdb keeps only in-frame clones here, not all; method: immunoSEQ multiplex PCR. That table gives V, J and clone size, and the DNA gave D and trimming. The data contain about 170,000 clones, under 85% of them singletons. This clonotype originated in a woman between 18 and 29 years old in good health and CMV-seropositive. The chain couples TRBV9 to TRBJ2-7; 9 positions agree with TRBD1. Sequencing was performed on PBMCs. CDR3 nucleotide sequence: TGTGCCAGCAGCGTAGGTTTGGGACAGGGTAGTTACGAGCAGTACTTC. Amino acids: CASSVGLGQGSYEQYF.